The rows below give T cell receptor beta chains drawn from one sample of a study of blood T cell repertoires in COVID-19. Repertoires were generated with immunoSEQ multiplex PCR, while TCRdb's copy carries only in-frame clones and drops some. Of 250,000 to 350,000 clones listed, 89% were seen once; the top ten hold about 0.94%. Sequencing was performed on peripheral blood. These receptors were obtained from a woman in her thirties or forties who had recovered from COVID-19. The CDR3 runs from the conserved cysteine through the conserved F or W. Fields, in order: J gene, V gene, clone size, D gene, CDR3 DNA, CDR3 protein. The D gene is left open where the match is weak. A row's size may be missing; if present it is once, few, many or a size class.

>TRBJ2-1|TRBV5-1|-|TRBD2
TGCGCCAGCAGCTTGTCTAGCGGGAACTACAATGAGCAGTTCTTC
CASSLSSGNYNEQFF
>TRBJ2-7|TRBV2|-|-
TGTGCCAGCAGTGGGACAGTCTACCGCTACGAGCAGTACTTC
CASSGTVYRYEQYF
>TRBJ2-6|TRBV11-3|-|-
TGTGCCAGCAGCCCGGAGGGCTCTGGGGCCAACGTCCTGACTTTC
CASSPEGSGANVLTF
>TRBJ1-3|TRBV13|-|-
TGTGCCAGCAGCTATGGACAGACCTCTGGAAACACCATATATTTT
CASSYGQTSGNTIYF
>TRBJ2-3|TRBV5-1|-|-
TGCGCCAGCAGCCCCGGCGCCAGCGGCATCACAGATACGCAGTATTTT
CASSPGASGITDTQYF
>TRBJ2-7|TRBV3-1/TRBV3-2|-|-
TGTGCCAGCAGCCAAGGGGGCCACGAGCAGTACTTC
CASSQGGHEQYF
>TRBJ2-5|TRBV7-9|-|TRBD2
TGTGCCACGTTAGCGGGAGGGCCTACGGAAGAGACCCAGTACTTC
CATLAGGPTEETQYF
>TRBJ2-2|TRBV7-7|-|TRBD1
TGTGCTAGCAGTGGGACAGGGGAGACCGGGGAGCTGTTTTTT
CASSGTGETGELFF
>TRBJ1-5|TRBV10-3|-|TRBD1
TGTGCCATCAGTGACTCAGGGGGTGGCAATCAGCCCCAGCATTTT
CAISDSGGGNQPQHF
>TRBJ2-3|TRBV5-1|-|TRBD2
TGCGCCAGCAGCTCAGGGACTAGCGGTAGCACAGATACGCAGTATTTT
CASSSGTSGSTDTQYF
>TRBJ2-3|TRBV6-5|once|-
TGTGCCGGTACCGAAAATGCTGCGACAGATACGCAGTATTTT
CAGTENAATDTQYF
>TRBJ2-3|TRBV5-6|-|TRBD1
TGTGCCAGCAGCCCGGGACAGGACCGCACAGATACGCAGTATTTT
CASSPGQDRTDTQYF
>TRBJ2-2|TRBV3-1/TRBV3-2|once|TRBD2
TGTGCCAGCAGCCACCCCCGCGGGACTAGCGGGACCGGGGAGCTGTTTTTT
CASSHPRGTSGTGELFF
>TRBJ2-1|TRBV25-1|-|TRBD1
TGTGCCAGCAGCCCCGCCGCTGACAGGGTGAGGCATGAGCAGTTCTTC
CASSPAADRVRHEQFF
>TRBJ2-4|TRBV9|-|-
TGTGCCAGCAGCGCGTATACAGGGTTTAGAGACATTCAGTACTTC
CASSAYTGFRDIQYF
>TRBJ2-1|TRBV19|-|TRBD2
TGTGCCAGTAGTATATATAGCGGGAGGGACAATGAGCAGTTCTTC
CASSIYSGRDNEQFF
>TRBJ2-1|TRBV5-1|-|-
TGCGCCAGCAGCTTGGCGGGGACATCTAATGAGCAGTTCTTC
CASSLAGTSNEQFF
>TRBJ1-1|TRBV9|-|-
TGTGCCAGCAGCGCCCGGGGGGGGGACCCAGGGACTGAAGCTTTCTTT
CASSARGGDPGTEAFF
>TRBJ2-5|TRBV7-6|-|TRBD2
TGTGCCAGCAGCCCGGGACTAGCGGGAGTAGTGGAGACCCAGTACTTC
CASSPGLAGVVETQYF
>TRBJ1-2|TRBV11-2|-|-
TGTGCCAGCAGCTGGGCCCCCGGACAGTTTCCCTCTAACTATGGCTACACCTTC
CASSWAPGQFPSNYGYTF
>TRBJ2-2|TRBV19|-|-
TGTGCCAGTAGGGATTCAGGGAACACCGGGGAGCTGTTTTTT
CASRDSGNTGELFF
>TRBJ1-6|TRBV5-4|few|-
TGTGCCAGCAGCTTAGAGCAGGATAATTCACCCCTCCACTTT
CASSLEQDNSPLHF
>TRBJ2-7|TRBV4-1|-|TRBD1
TGCGCCAGCAGCCAAATGGGACAGGGCTACTACGAGCAGTACTTC
CASSQMGQGYYEQYF
>TRBJ1-5|TRBV2|-|TRBD1
TGTGCCAGCAGCAAAGGACAGGGGTCACAGCCCCAGCATTTT
CASSKGQGSQPQHF
>TRBJ1-2|TRBV5-5|-|-
TGTGCCAGCAGCACCTTAGGGGTTTTGAAGGATGGCTACACCTTC
CASSTLGVLKDGYTF
>TRBJ1-6|TRBV28|-|TRBD1
TGTGCCAGCAGGGACAGGGATTCACCCCTCCACTTT
CASRDRDSPLHF
>TRBJ2-3|TRBV30|-|TRBD2
TGTGCCTGGAGTCCCCATCTAGCGGGAGGGGCAGATACGCAGTATTTT
CAWSPHLAGGADTQYF
>TRBJ1-2|TRBV3-1/TRBV3-2|-|-
TGTGCCAGCAGCCAAGCCCAGAGGGGCTACACCTTC
CASSQAQRGYTF
>TRBJ1-6|TRBV3-1/TRBV3-2|-|TRBD1
TGTGCCAGCAGCCAAGCAGGGGGCCTTAATTCACCCCTCCACTTT
CASSQAGGLNSPLHF
>TRBJ2-3|TRBV27|once|-
TGTGCCAGCAGGAGAGCTATCACAGATACGCAGTATTTT
CASRRAITDTQYF
>TRBJ2-7|TRBV28|-|-
TGTGCCAGCAGACTTCGAGGGCCTCCCGTCTACGAGCAGTACTTC
CASRLRGPPVYEQYF
>TRBJ2-1|TRBV4-2|once|TRBD2
TGTGCCAGCAGCCAAGATACTAGCGGATACAATGAGCAGTTCTTC
CASSQDTSGYNEQFF
>TRBJ1-1|TRBV6-5|many|-
TGTGCCAGCAGTTACTCGGCCGAGACAGGCTACACTGAAGCTTTCTTT
CASSYSAETGYTEAFF
>TRBJ1-2|TRBV3-1/TRBV3-2|-|-
TGTGCCAGCAGCCCTGACGACCGATCTCGGGGCACCTTC
CASSPDDRSRGTF
>TRBJ2-3|TRBV6-5|-|-
TGTGCCAGCAACATCATCCCAGATACGCAGTATTTT
CASNIIPDTQYF
>TRBJ2-3|TRBV27|-|TRBD2
TGTGCCAGCAGTTTTCGGGGATCTCTAGCGGGGAACACAGATACGCAGTATTTT
CASSFRGSLAGNTDTQYF
>TRBJ2-5|TRBV15|-|TRBD2
TGTGCCACCAGCAGAGGGGGACTAGCTGGCGAGACCCAGTACTTC
CATSRGGLAGETQYF
>TRBJ1-6|TRBV2|few|-
TGTGCCAGCAGGCTCCCGGGAGATTCACCCCTCCACTTT
CASRLPGDSPLHF
>TRBJ2-6|TRBV28|-|TRBD1
TGTGCCAGCAGTTTCCCGGGACAGGGGGCAGTTGGGGCCAACGTCCTGACTTTC
CASSFPGQGAVGANVLTF
>TRBJ1-4|TRBV18|-|-
TGTGCCAGCTCATCCAGCGGCGGATTTAATGAAAAACTGTTTTTT
CASSSSGGFNEKLFF
>TRBJ2-1|TRBV7-9|-|TRBD2
TGTGCCGGCTCGAGCGGGGATAAATACAATGAGCAGTTCTTC
CAGSSGDKYNEQFF
>TRBJ2-1|TRBV6-5|-|-
TGTGCCAGCAGTTACCAGAGGGGGTCTGGGCTCAATGAGCAGTTCTTC
CASSYQRGSGLNEQFF
>TRBJ2-4|TRBV28|few|-
TGTGCCAGCAGCAGAAAGGACAGCCCAAACATTCAGTACTTC
CASSRKDSPNIQYF
>TRBJ1-4|TRBV12-3/TRBV12-4|-|TRBD1
TGTGCCAGCAGTACAGGGGGAAAACTGTTTTTT
CASSTGGKLFF
>TRBJ2-1|TRBV30|-|TRBD2
TGTGCCTGCCCTAATCCCAAGCGGGAGACCTACAATGAGCAGTTCTTC
CACPNPKRETYNEQFF
>TRBJ2-5|TRBV7-6|-|-
TGTGCCAGCAGACCGTCGTACAGGGCAGCGGAAGAGACCCAGTACTTC
CASRPSYRAAEETQYF
>TRBJ2-7|TRBV7-2|once|TRBD2
TGTGCCAGCAGCTTAGTAGGCCTAGCGGGAGACTACGAGCAGTACTTC
CASSLVGLAGDYEQYF
>TRBJ2-3|TRBV9|-|TRBD2
TGTGCCAGCAGCGCCGTGGTAGCGGGAGGCGCAGATACGCAGTATTTT
CASSAVVAGGADTQYF
>TRBJ2-2|TRBV24-1|-|TRBD1
TGTGCCACCAGTGACGCCGGACAGGGCCGCACCGGGGAGCTGTTTTTT
CATSDAGQGRTGELFF
>TRBJ1-6|TRBV4-1|-|TRBD1
TGCGCCAGCAGCCAAGAGGGGCCGGACAGGGGTGGCTCACCCCTCCACTTT
CASSQEGPDRGGSPLHF
>TRBJ2-5|TRBV5-4|-|-
TGTGCCAGCAGCTTAGGTGAGGTGGCCGAGACCCAGTACTTC
CASSLGEVAETQYF
>TRBJ1-6|TRBV29-1|-|TRBD1
TGCAGCGCAGACCCTCAGGGGGCGCAGGATTCACCCCTCCACTTT
CSADPQGAQDSPLHF
>TRBJ2-7|TRBV12-3/TRBV12-4|-|-
TGTGCCAGCAGTCTGGACAGCCTGGAGCAGTACTTC
CASSLDSLEQYF